The next 27 T cell receptor beta chains were all read from a single sample in a study of cytomegalovirus exposure and HLA in healthy donors. TCRdb's copy holds only in-frame clones and misses some; the assay was immunoSEQ multiplex PCR. Of 150,000 to 200,000 clones listed, around nine tenths are singletons. Sequencing used PBMCs. The source of these receptors is a woman under 40 in good health and CMV-seronegative.

The V call is TRBV6-5, the J call TRBJ2-5, with D perhaps TRBD1 (5 bases). From germline, CDR1 is MNHEY and CDR2 SVGAGI. The CDR3 totals 13 residues. Deletions cut 0 bases from V and 9 bases from J, with 11 bases between. CDR3 residues: CASSYSGIGAQYF. DNA of the CDR3: TGTGCCAGCAGTTACTCTGGAATAGGGGCCCAGTACTTC.

V is TRBV6-1 and J is TRBJ2-5; the D gene is possibly TRBD2 (6 bases). CDR1 and CDR2 (germline): MNHNS, SASEGT. The CDR3 consists of 13 residues. The V end lost 4 bases, the J end lost 2 bases, and 8 bases lay between the germline ends. The CDR3, as DNA: TGTGCCAGCAGTGGGGACTTGCAAGAGACCCAGTACTTC. This translates into CASSGDLQETQYF.

The J gene is TRBJ1-1, the V gene TRBV7-9; D possibly corresponds to TRBD1 (6 bases). Trimming took off 4 bases at V and 4 bases at J, with 10 bases between the two ends. This CDR3 is 13 amino acids long. Germline V CDR1 and CDR2: SEHNR, FQNEAQ (reference sequence). The DNA for the CDR3 is TGTGCCAGCAGCTCTACAGGGTTCACTGAAGCTTTCTTT. It codes for CASSSTGFTEAFF.

V and J are TRBV9 and TRBJ1-2, with 7 bases aligning to TRBD1. Germline CDR1 is SGDLS and CDR2 is YYNGEE. Trimming at V came to 7 bases and at J to 2 bases, leaving 11 bases not matched to a gene. The CDR3 is made up of 15 amino acids. CDR3 nucleotides: TGTGCCAGCTCCCCCTCAATGGACAGGAACTATGGCTACACCTTC. This sequence encodes CASSPSMDRNYGYTF.

This clone was observed a single time. The chain couples TRBV6-5 to TRBJ1-2; 8 bases agree with TRBD1. The CDR3 spans 14 residues. Trimming cost V 0 bases and J 4 bases; bases outside gene matches: 1. CDR1 and CDR2 from the germline V gene are MNHEY and SVGAGI. The CDR3 bases are TGTGCCAGCAGTTACTCGACAGGGGCCTATGGCTACACCTTC. It translates to CASSYSTGAYGYTF.

J is TRBJ1-2 and V is TRBV6-5; TRBD1 agrees at 9 bases. With V trimmed by 5 bases and J by 5 bases, 9 bases remained unmatched. The CDR3 contains 15 residues. The germline V gene encodes CDR1 MNHEY and CDR2 SVGAGI. As DNA, the CDR3 is TGTGCCAGCAGTGGGACCGTGGGACAGGGTTATGGCTACACCTTC. Its translation: CASSGTVGQGYGYTF.

V and J are TRBV6-6 and TRBJ1-6; maybe TRBD1 (6 bases). The CDR3 covers 14 residues. CDR1 and CDR2 from the germline V gene are MNHNY and SVGAGI (reference sequence). Trimming took off 7 bases at V and 10 bases at J, with 17 bases between the two ends. The DNA for the CDR3 is TGTGCCAGCAAGAAGGGGGTTGTCGGCTCACCCCTCCACTTT. As protein: CASKKGVVGSPLHF.

The rearrangement links TRBV5-8 to TRBJ1-1; TRBD1 aligns across 9 bases. V dropped 4 bases and J dropped 4; count of bases not matched to a gene: 5. Germline CDR1 and CDR2: SGHTS and YDEGEE. The CDR3 totals 14 residues. The CDR3 region is CASSLPTGGTEAFF. DNA for the CDR3: TGTGCCAGCAGCCTCCCGACAGGGGGCACTGAAGCTTTCTTT.

This chain uses TRBV5-1 with TRBJ2-1; 13 bases line up with TRBD2. The CDR3 consists of 19 residues. V shed 1 base, J shed 0 bases, and the junction held 7 bases outside the gene matches. Germline CDR1 and CDR2: SGHRS and YFSETQ. The CDR3 region has the DNA TGCGCCAGCAGCTTGAGGGGACTAGCGGGGTTCAACTCCTACAATGAGCAGTTCTTC. Its protein is CASSLRGLAGFNSYNEQFF.

The chain joins TRBV10-3 to TRBJ1-6, with TRBD1 identical over 7 bases. J was trimmed by 3 bases and V by 5 bases; bases with no gene match: 10. The germline CDR1 and CDR2 sequences are ENHRY and SYGVKD. This CDR3 has 17 amino acids. CDR3 DNA: TGTGCCATCAGTCCACGGACCGGGACAGACTATAATTCACCCCTCCACTTT. This translates into CAISPRTGTDYNSPLHF.

The chain uses TRBV9 and TRBJ1-6, with unresolved D. V gave up 0 bases and J gave up 0 bases, with 10 bases separating them. CDR1 SGDLS and CDR2 YYNGEE come from the germline V gene. This CDR3 spans 17 amino acids. The CDR3 region is CASSVEAHSSYNSPLHF. As DNA, the CDR3 is TGTGCCAGCAGCGTAGAGGCTCACAGCTCCTATAATTCACCCCTCCACTTT. The whole variable domain, remainder taken from reference TRBV9 and TRBJ1-6, is DSGVTQTPKHLITATGQRVTLRCSPRSGDLSVYWYQQSLDQGLQFLIQYYNGEERAKGNILERFSAQQFPDLHSELNLSSLELGDSALYFCASSVEAHSSYNSPLHFGNGTRLTVT.

The chain couples TRBV21-1 to TRBJ2-3; the table's D call of TRBD1 was not tested on the DNA. TRBV21-1 corresponds to a pseudogene. The CDR3 consists of 14 residues. In DNA form, the CDR3 reads TGTGCCAGCTCGGACAGGGCCCGCACAGATACGCAGTATTTT. This gives the protein CASSDRARTDTQYF.

J is TRBJ2-1 and V is TRBV6-1, with D perhaps TRBD1 (6 bases). CDR3 length: 15 amino acids. The germline CDR1 and CDR2 sequences are MNHNS and SASEGT. Trimming left V 1 base short and J 4 bases short, with 11 bases between. The CDR3 region is CASSEGHQGYNEQFF. In DNA, the CDR3 is TGTGCCAGCAGTGAAGGGCATCAGGGGTACAATGAGCAGTTCTTC.

In this sample, this clone turned up a few times. The gene calls are TRBV6-1 and TRBJ2-7; D is possibly TRBD2 (5 bases). V was trimmed by 0 bases and J by 1 base, leaving 7 bases between them. The CDR3 spans 14 residues. CDR1 and CDR2 (germline): MNHNS, SASEGT. In DNA form, the CDR3 reads TGTGCCAGCAGTGAAGCGGGCGGGTCCTACGAGCAGTACTTC. Its translation is CASSEAGGSYEQYF.

The chain has TRBV7-9 and TRBJ2-3; a weak D match, TRBD1 (6 bases). This CDR3 has 15 amino acids. The V gene lost 4 bases and the J gene lost 0 bases, with 11 bases spanning the gap. Per the germline V gene, CDR1 is SEHNR and CDR2 is FQNEAQ (reference sequence). The CDR3 region has the DNA TGTGCCAGCAGCTCATCAACAGGGAGCACAGATACGCAGTATTTT. Translated, it gives CASSSSTGSTDTQYF. Complete variable domain (other parts from reference TRBV7-9 and TRBJ2-3): DTGVSQNPRHKITKRGQNVTFRCDPISEHNRLYWYRQTLGQGPEFLTYFQNEAQLEKSRLLSDRFSAERPKGSFSTLEIQRTEQGDSAMYLCASSSSTGSTDTQYFGPGTRLTVL.

The V call is TRBV4-1, the J call TRBJ2-7; D might be TRBD2 (5 bases). Per germline, CDR1 MGHRA and CDR2 YSYEKL. V lost 0 bases and J 10 bases, leaving 10 bases between the germline ends. This CDR3 is built from 12 residues. The DNA for the CDR3 is TGCGCCAGCAGCCAAGATAGGAGGAACCAGTACTTC. This translates into CASSQDRRNQYF.

The J gene is TRBJ1-3, the V gene TRBV7-8, with D tentatively TRBD1 (5 bases). The germline V and J ends were trimmed by 5 bases and 2 bases, with 13 bases remaining between them. CDR1 and CDR2 (germline): SGHVS, FQNEAQ. CDR3 length: 15 residues. CDR3 nucleotides: TGTGCCAGCAGCACCTTAGGGGTGCCTGGAAACACCATATATTTT. As protein: CASSTLGVPGNTIYF.

This chain links TRBV7-9 with TRBJ2-7, with 7 bases that match TRBD2. Germline CDR1 SEHNR, CDR2 FQNEAQ (reference sequence). The CDR3 consists of 13 residues. After removal of 5 bases from V and 5 bases from J, the junction contained 6 bases not matched to a gene. The CDR3 spells CASSRRDYNEQYF. In DNA, the CDR3 is TGTGCCAGCAGCCGCCGGGACTACAACGAGCAGTACTTC.

V gene TRBV29-1 combines with J gene TRBJ1-2; D is unclear. Trimming cost V 6 bases and J 3 bases, with 8 bases left between them. This CDR3 comprises 11 residues. Germline V gene lookup returns CDR1 SQVTM and CDR2 ANQGSEA. CDR3 sequence: CSVDGHYGYTF. In DNA form, the CDR3 reads TGCAGCGTGGATGGGCACTATGGCTACACCTTC.

The chain has TRBV29-1 and TRBJ1-3, with D maybe TRBD1 (5 bases). Between the trimmed V and J ends, which lost 7 bases and 1 base, there was a span of 14 bases. Germline V gene lookup returns CDR1 SQVTM and CDR2 ANQGSEA. The CDR3 is 14 residues long. The CDR3 region is CSAVGGQSGNTIYF. The DNA of the CDR3 is TGCAGCGCCGTCGGGGGTCAGTCTGGAAACACCATATATTTT.

The J gene is TRBJ1-2, the V gene TRBV21-1; TRBD1 is taken as the D call from the table, unchecked against the DNA. TRBV21-1 is assigned pseudogene status. The CDR3 sequence is 18 residues long. The CDR3: CASSKEHRGNAAGYGYTF. The CDR3 region has the DNA TGTGCCAGCAGCAAAGAACACAGGGGAAACGCCGCCGGCTATGGCTACACCTTC.

The V and J genes are TRBV16 and TRBJ2-3; a weak D match, TRBD2 (5 bases). CDR1 and CDR2 from the germline V gene are KGHSY and FQNENV. V lost 0 bases and J 2 bases, leaving 12 bases between the germline ends. The CDR3 sequence is 16 residues long. CDR3 in amino acids: CASSQSKKDFTDTQYF. For the CDR3, the DNA is TGTGCCAGCAGCCAATCAAAAAAGGACTTCACAGATACGCAGTATTTT.

The V and J genes are TRBV5-1 and TRBJ2-7, with D unresolved. This CDR3 spans 14 amino acids. V lost 4 bases and J lost 2, with 13 bases in between. Germline CDR1 is SGHRS and CDR2 is YFSETQ. CDR3 sequence reads: CASSRKQSTYEQYF. The DNA of the CDR3 is TGCGCCAGCAGCCGAAAACAGAGTACCTACGAGCAGTACTTC.

V is TRBV5-4 and J is TRBJ2-7; tentative D call: TRBD2 (6 bases). The CDR3 is 15 residues long. V lost 3 bases and J lost 3, with 16 bases in between. Per germline, CDR1 SGHNT and CDR2 YYREEE (reference sequence). This CDR3 reads CASSSPGTLGYEQYF. The CDR3 region has the DNA TGTGCCAGCAGCTCCCCCGGGACTTTAGGCTACGAGCAGTACTTC.

The V call is TRBV18, the J call TRBJ1-5; possibly TRBD1 for D (5 bases). The CDR3 extends over 19 amino acids. Trimming left V 1 base short and J 0 bases short, with 19 bases between. The V gene's germline CDR1 is KGHSH and CDR2 LQKENI. In DNA, the CDR3 is TGTGCCAGCTCACCACTGGGGGGTTACGTGGAGAATAGCAATCAGCCCCAGCATTTT. It translates to CASSPLGGYVENSNQPQHF.

This chain links TRBV11-2 with TRBJ1-1, with 9 bases aligning to TRBD1. J lost 3 bases, V lost 5 bases, and 7 bases had no gene match. Looked up from germline, CDR1 is SGHAT and CDR2 is FQNNGV. The CDR3 runs 15 residues. The CDR3 region is CASSPGQGYYTEAFF. CDR3 nucleotide sequence: TGTGCCAGCAGCCCCGGACAGGGGTACTACACTGAAGCTTTCTTT.

The rearrangement uses TRBV25-1 and TRBJ1-2, with a possible D match to TRBD1 (5 bases). The CDR3 consists of 13 residues. Germline V gene sequence: CDR1 MGHDK, CDR2 SYGVNS. Trimming took off 4 bases at V and 4 bases at J, with 10 bases between the two ends. CDR3 bases: TGTGCCAGCAGTGTTGGGGGGACCTATGGCTACACCTTC. Its protein is CASSVGGTYGYTF.